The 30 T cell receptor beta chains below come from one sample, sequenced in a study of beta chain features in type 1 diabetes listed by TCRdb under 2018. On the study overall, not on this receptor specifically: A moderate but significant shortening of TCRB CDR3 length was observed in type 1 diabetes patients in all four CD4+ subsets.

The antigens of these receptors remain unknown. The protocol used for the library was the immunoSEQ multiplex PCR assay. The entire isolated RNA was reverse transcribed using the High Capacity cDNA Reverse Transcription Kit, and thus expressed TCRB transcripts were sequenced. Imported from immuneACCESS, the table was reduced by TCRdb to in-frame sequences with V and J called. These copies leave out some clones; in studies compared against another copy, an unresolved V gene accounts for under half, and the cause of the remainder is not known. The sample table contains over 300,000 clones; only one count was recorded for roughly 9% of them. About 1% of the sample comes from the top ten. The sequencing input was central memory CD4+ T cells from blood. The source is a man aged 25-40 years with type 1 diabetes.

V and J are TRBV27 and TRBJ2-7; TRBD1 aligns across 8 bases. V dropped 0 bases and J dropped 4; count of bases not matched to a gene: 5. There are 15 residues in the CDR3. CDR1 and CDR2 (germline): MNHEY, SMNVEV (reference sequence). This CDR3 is CASSLSSRGPYEQYF. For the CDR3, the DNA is TGTGCCAGCAGTTTATCGTCCAGGGGGCCTTACGAGCAGTACTTC.

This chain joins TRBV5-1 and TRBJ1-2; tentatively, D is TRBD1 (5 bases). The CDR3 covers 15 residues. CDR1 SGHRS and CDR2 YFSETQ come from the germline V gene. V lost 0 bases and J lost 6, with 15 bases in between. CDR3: CASSLGEHRSDGYTF. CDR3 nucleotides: TGCGCCAGCAGCTTGGGTGAACACAGGTCCGATGGCTACACCTTC.

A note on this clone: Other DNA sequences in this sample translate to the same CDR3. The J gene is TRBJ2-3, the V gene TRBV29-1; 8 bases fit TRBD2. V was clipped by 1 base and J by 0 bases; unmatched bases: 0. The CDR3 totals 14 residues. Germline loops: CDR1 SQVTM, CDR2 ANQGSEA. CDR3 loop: CSVEGLASTDTQYF. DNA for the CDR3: TGCAGCGTTGAAGGACTAGCGAGCACAGATACGCAGTATTTT.

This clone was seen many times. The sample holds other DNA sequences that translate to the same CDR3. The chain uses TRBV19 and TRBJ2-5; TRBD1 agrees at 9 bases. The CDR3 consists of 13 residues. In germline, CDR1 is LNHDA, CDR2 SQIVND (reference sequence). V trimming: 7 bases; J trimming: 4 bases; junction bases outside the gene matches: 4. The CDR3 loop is CASNPTGGETQYF. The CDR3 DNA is TGTGCCAGTAACCCGACAGGGGGAGAGACCCAGTACTTC.

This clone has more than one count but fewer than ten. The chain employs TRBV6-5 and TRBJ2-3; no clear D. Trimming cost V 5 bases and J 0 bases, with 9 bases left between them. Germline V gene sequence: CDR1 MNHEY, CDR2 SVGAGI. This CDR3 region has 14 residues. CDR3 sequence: CASSRLQSTDTQYF. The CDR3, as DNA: TGTGCCAGCAGTCGACTCCAGAGCACAGATACGCAGTATTTT.

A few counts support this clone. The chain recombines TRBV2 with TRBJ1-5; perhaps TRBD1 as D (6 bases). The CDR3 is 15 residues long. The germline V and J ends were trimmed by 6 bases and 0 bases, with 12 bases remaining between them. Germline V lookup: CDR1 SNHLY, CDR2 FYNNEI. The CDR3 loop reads CASRPDRNSNQPQHF. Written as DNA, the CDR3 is TGTGCCAGCAGACCGGACAGAAATAGCAATCAGCCCCAGCATTTT. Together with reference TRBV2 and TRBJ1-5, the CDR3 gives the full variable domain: EPEVTQTPSHQVTQMGQEVILRCVPISNHLYFYWYRQILGQKVEFLVSFYNNEISEKSEIFDDQFSVERPDGSNFTLKIRSTKLEDSAMYFCASRPDRNSNQPQHFGDGTRLSIL.

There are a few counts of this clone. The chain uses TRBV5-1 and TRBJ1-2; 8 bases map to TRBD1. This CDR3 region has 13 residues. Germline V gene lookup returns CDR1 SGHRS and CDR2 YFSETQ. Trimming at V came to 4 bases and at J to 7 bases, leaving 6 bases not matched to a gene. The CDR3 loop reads CASSPDRAGGYTF. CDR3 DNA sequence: TGCGCCAGCAGCCCGGACAGGGCCGGTGGCTACACCTTC.

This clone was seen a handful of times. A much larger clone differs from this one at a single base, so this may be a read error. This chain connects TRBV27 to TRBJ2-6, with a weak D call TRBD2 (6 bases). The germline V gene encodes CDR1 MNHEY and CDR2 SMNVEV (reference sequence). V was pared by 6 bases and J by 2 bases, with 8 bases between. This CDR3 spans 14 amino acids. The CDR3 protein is CASSVAAGANVLTF. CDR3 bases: TGTGCCAGCAGCGTAGCGGCTGGGGCCAACGTCCTGACTTTC.

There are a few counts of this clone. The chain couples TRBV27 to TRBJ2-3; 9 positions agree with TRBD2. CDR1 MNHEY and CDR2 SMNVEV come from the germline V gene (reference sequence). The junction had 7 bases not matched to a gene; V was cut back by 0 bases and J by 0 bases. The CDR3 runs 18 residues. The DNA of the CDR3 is TGTGCCAGCAGTTTATCGAGACTAGCGGTATCTAGCACAGATACGCAGTATTTT. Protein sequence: CASSLSRLAVSSTDTQYF.

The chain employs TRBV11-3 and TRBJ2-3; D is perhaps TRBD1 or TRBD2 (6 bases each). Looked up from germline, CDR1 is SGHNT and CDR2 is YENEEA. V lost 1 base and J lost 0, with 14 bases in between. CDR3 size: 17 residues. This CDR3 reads CASSLGRADRSTDTQYF. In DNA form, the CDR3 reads TGTGCCAGCAGCTTAGGGAGGGCGGACAGAAGCACAGATACGCAGTATTTT.

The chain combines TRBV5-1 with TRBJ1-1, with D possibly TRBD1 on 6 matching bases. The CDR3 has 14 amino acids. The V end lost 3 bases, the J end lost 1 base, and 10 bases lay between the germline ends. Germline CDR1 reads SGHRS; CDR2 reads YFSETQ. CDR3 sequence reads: CASSSDSSNTEAFF. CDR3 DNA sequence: TGCGCCAGCAGCTCGGACAGCTCGAACACTGAAGCTTTCTTT.

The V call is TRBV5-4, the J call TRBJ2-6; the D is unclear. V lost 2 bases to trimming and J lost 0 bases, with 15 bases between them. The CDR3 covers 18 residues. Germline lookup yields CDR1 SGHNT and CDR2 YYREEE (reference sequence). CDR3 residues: CASSFQRVGSSGANVLTF. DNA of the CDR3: TGTGCCAGCAGCTTTCAACGCGTGGGTAGCTCTGGGGCCAACGTCCTGACTTTC.

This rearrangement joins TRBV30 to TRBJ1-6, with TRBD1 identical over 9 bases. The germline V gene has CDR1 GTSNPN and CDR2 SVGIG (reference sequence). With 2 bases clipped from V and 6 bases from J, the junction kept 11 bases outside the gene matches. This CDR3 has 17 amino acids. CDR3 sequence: CAWSSKQGAPRNSPLHF. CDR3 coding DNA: TGTGCCTGGAGTTCAAAACAGGGGGCGCCCCGTAATTCACCCCTCCACTTT. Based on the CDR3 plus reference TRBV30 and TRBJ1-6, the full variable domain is SQTIHQWPATLVQPVGSPLSLECTVEGTSNPNLYWYRQAAGRGLQLLFYSVGIGQISSEVPQNLSASRPQDRQFILSSKKLLLSDSGFYLCAWSSKQGAPRNSPLHFGNGTRLTVT.

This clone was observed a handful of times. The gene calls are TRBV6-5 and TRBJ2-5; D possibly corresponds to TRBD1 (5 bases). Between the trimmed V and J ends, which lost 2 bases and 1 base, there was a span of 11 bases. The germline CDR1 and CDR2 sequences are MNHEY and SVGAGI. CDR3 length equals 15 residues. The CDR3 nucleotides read TGTGCCAGCAGTTACGGTGGGGCCCTCCAAGAGACCCAGTACTTC. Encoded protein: CASSYGGALQETQYF.

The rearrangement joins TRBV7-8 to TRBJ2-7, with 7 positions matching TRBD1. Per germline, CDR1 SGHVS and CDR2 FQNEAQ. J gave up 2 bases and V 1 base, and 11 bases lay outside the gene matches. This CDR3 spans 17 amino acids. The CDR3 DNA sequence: TGTGCCAGCAGCTTAGACCCGGGACAGTCCTTCACCTACGAGCAGTACTTC. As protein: CASSLDPGQSFTYEQYF.

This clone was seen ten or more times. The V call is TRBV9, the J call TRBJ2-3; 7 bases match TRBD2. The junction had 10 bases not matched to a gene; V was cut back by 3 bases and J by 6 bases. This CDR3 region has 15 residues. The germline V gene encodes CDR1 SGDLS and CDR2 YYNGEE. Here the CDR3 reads CASSGPSGPRDTQYF. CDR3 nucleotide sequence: TGTGCCAGCAGCGGGCCTAGCGGTCCGCGGGATACGCAGTATTTT. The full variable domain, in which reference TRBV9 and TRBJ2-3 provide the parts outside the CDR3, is DSGVTQTPKHLITATGQRVTLRCSPRSGDLSVYWYQQSLDQGLQFLIQYYNGEERAKGNILERFSAQQFPDLHSELNLSSLELGDSALYFCASSGPSGPRDTQYFGPGTRLTVL.

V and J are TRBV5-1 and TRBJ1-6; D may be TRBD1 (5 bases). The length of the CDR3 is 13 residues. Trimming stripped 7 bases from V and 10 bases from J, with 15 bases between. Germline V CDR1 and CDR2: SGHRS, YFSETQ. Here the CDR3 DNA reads TGCGCCAGCCACCGGGACTCGGAGTCACCCCTCCACTTT. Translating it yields CASHRDSESPLHF.

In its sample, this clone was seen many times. The CDR3 coding sequence is TGTGCCAGCAGTTCCCACCGGGCGGATACGCAGTATTTT. This sequence encodes CASSSHRADTQYF. The gene calls are TRBV28 and TRBJ2-3; D is uncertain. V was trimmed by 4 bases and J by 6 bases, leaving 11 bases between them. This CDR3 has 13 residues. Germline lookup yields CDR1 MDHEN and CDR2 SYDVKM.

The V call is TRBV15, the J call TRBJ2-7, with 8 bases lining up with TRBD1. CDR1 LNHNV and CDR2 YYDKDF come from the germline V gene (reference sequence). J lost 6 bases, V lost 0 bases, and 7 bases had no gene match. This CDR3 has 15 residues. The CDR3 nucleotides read TGTGCCACCAGCAGAGAAGATAACAGGGGGTCCGAGCAGTACTTC. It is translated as CATSREDNRGSEQYF.

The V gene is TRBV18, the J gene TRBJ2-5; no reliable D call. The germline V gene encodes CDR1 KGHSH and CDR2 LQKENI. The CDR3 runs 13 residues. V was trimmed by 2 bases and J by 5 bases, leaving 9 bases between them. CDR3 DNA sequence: TGTGCCAGCTCACCAGGAATGACGGAGACCCAGTACTTC. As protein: CASSPGMTETQYF.

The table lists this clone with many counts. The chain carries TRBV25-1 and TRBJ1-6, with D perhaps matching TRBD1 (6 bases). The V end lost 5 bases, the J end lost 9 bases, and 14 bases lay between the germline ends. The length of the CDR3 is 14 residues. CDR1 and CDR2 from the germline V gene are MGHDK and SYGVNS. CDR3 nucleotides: TGTGCCAGCAGTCGGGGGGCTGTAGGTTCACCCCTCCACTTT. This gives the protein CASSRGAVGSPLHF.

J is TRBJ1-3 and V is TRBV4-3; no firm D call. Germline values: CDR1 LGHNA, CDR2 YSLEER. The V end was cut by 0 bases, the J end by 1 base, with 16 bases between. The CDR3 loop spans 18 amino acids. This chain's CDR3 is CASSQEFARDRSGNTIYF. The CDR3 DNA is TGCGCCAGCAGCCAAGAGTTTGCGAGGGATAGGTCTGGAAACACCATATATTTT.

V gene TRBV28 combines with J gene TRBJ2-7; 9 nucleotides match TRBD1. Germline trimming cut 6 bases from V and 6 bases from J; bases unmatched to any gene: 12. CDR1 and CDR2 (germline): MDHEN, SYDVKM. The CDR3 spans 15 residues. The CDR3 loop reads CASSLGGTGNREQYF. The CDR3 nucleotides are TGTGCCAGCAGCTTGGGGGGGACAGGGAATCGCGAGCAGTACTTC.

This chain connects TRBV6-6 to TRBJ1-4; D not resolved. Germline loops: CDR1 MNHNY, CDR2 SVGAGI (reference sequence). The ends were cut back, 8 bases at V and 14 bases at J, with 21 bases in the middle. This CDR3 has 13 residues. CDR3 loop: CASGASQTLALFF. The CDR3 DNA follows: TGTGCCAGCGGCGCCAGCCAGACTTTAGCGCTGTTTTTT.

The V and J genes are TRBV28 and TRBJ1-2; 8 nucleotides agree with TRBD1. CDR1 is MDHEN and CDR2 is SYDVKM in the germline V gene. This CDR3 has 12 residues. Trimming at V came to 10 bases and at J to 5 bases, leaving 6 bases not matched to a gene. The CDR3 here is CATTTGDYGYTF. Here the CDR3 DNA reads TGTGCCACGACGACAGGGGATTATGGCTACACCTTC.

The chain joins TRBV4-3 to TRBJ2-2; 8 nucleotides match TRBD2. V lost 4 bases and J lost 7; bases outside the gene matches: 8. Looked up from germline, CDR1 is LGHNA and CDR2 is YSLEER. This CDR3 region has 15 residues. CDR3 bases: TGCGCCAGCAGCCCCGGGACTAGTAAGGGCGGGGAGCTGTTTTTT. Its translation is CASSPGTSKGGELFF.

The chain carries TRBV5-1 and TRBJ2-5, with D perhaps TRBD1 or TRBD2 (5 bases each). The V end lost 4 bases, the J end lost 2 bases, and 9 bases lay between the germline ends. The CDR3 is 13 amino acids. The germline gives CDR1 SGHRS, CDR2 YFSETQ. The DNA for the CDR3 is TGCGCCAGCAGCAAGGGACCGCAAGAGACCCAGTACTTC. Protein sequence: CASSKGPQETQYF.

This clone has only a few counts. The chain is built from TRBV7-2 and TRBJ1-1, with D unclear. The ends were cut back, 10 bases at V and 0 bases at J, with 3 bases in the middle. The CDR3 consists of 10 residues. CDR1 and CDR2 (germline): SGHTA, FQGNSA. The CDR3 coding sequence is TGTGCCATAGTGAACACTGAAGCTTTCTTT. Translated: CAIVNTEAFF.

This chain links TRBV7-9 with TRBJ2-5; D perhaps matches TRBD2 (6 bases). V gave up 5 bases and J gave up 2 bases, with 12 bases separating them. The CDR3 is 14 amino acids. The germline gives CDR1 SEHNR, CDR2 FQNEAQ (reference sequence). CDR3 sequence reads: CASSATGGQETQYF. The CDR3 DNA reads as TGTGCCAGCAGCGCTACTGGGGGGCAAGAGACCCAGTACTTC. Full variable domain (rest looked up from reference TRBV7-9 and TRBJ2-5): DTGVSQNPRHKITKRGQNVTFRCDPISEHNRLYWYRQTLGQGPEFLTYFQNEAQLEKSRLLSDRFSAERPKGSFSTLEIQRTEQGDSAMYLCASSATGGQETQYFGPGTRLLVL.

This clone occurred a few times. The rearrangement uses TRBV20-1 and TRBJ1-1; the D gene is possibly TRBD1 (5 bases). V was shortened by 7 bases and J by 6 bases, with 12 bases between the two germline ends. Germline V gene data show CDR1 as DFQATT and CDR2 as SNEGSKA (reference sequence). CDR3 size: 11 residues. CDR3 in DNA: TGCAGTGTAGGACATCAGGCTGAAGCTTTCTTT. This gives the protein CSVGHQAEAFF.